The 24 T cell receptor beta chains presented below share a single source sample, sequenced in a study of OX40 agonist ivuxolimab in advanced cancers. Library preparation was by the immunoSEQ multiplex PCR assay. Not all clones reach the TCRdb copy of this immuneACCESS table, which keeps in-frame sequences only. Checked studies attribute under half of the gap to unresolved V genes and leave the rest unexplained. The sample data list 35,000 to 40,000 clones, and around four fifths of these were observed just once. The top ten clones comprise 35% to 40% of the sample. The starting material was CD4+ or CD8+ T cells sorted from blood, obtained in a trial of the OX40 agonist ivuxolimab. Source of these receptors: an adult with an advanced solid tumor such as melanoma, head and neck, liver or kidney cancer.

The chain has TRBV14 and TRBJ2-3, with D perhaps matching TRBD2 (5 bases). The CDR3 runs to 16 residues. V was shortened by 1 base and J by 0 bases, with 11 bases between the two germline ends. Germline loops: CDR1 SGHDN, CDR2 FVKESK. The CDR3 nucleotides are TGTGCCAGCAGCCAAGGTGTCAGCGGAAGCACAGATACGCAGTATTTT. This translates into CASSQGVSGSTDTQYF. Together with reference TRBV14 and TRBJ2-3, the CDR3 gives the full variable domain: EAGVTQFPSHSVIEKGQTVTLRCDPISGHDNLYWYRRVMGKEIKFLLHFVKESKQDESGMPNNRFLAERTGGTYSTLKVQPAELEDSGVYFCASSQGVSGSTDTQYFGPGTRLTVL.

CDR3 sequence (DNA): TGTGCCAGCAGTGAAGGGGCGGGAGATAGCACCGGGGAGCTGTTTTTT. Encoded protein: CASSEGAGDSTGELFF. The chain is built from TRBV6-1 and TRBJ2-2; 7 bases agree with TRBD2. Trimming removed 1 base from V and 4 bases from J; junction bases left unmatched: 6. CDR1 and CDR2 from the germline V gene are MNHNS and SASEGT. The CDR3 loop spans 16 amino acids.

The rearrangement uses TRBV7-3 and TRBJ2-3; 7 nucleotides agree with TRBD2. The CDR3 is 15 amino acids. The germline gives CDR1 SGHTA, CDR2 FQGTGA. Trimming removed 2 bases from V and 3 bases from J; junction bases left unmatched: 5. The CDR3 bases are TGTGCCAGCAGCTTACGAGGGAGGGCGACAGATACGCAGTATTTT. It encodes CASSLRGRATDTQYF. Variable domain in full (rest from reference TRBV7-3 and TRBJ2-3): GAGVSQTPSNKVTEKGKYVELRCDPISGHTALYWYRQSLGQGPEFLIYFQGTGAADDSGLPNDRFFAVRPEGSVSTLKIQRTERGDSAVYLCASSLRGRATDTQYFGPGTRLTVL.

CDR3 in DNA: TGTGCCAGCAGTAAAGGCAGGACAGATACGCAGTATTTT. The encoded protein is CASSKGRTDTQYF. This rearrangement joins TRBV11-3 to TRBJ2-3; D gene uncertain. Trimming shortened V by 6 bases and J by 3 bases, and 10 bases separated the two germline ends. The CDR3 is 13 residues long. Germline CDR1 and CDR2: SGHNT and YENEEA.

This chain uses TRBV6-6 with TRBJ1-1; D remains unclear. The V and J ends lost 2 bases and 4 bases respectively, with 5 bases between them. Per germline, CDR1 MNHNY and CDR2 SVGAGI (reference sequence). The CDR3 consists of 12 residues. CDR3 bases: TGTGCCAGCAGTTACGTCGGCACTGAAGCTTTCTTT. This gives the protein CASSYVGTEAFF.

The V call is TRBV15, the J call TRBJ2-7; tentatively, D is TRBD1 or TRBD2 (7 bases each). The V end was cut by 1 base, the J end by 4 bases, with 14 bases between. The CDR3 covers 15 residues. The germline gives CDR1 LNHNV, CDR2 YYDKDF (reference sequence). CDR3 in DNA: TGTGCCACCAGCAGAGTACCGGGGGGACAGTACGAGCAGTACTTC. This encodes CATSRVPGGQYEQYF.

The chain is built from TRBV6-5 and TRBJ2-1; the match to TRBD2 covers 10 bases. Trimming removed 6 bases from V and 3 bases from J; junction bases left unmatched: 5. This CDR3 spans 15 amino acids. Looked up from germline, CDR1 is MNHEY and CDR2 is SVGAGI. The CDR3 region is CASSPRLAGYNEQFF. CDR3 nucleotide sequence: TGTGCCAGCAGCCCCAGACTAGCGGGCTACAATGAGCAGTTCTTC.

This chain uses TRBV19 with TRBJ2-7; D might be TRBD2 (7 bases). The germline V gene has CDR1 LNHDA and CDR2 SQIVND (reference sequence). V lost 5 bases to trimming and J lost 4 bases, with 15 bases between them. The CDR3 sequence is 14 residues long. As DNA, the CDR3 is TGTGCCAGTAGTTCAGGGGCGGGAGTGTACGAGCAGTACTTC. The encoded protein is CASSSGAGVYEQYF. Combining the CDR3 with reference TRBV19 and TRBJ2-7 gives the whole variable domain DGGITQSPKYLFRKEGQNVTLSCEQNLNHDAMYWYRQDPGQGLRLIYYSQIVNDFQKGDIAEGYSVSREKKESFPLTVTSAQKNPTAFYLCASSSGAGVYEQYFGPGTRLTVT.

CDR3 in amino acids: CASSATAYYNEQFF. Written as DNA, the CDR3 is TGTGCCAGCAGCGCCACAGCCTACTACAATGAGCAGTTCTTC. The chain recombines TRBV7-3 with TRBJ2-1; D is undetermined. Germline loops: CDR1 SGHTA, CDR2 FQGTGA. CDR3 length: 14 amino acids. V was cut by 5 bases and J by 3 bases, with 11 bases left in between.

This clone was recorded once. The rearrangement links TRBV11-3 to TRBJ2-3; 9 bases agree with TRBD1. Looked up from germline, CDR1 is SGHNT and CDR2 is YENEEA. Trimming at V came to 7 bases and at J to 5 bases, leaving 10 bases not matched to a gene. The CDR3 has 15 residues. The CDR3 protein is CASTSGTGTLDTQYF. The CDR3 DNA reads TGTGCCAGCACCTCCGGGACAGGGACCTTAGATACGCAGTATTTT.

In nucleotides, the CDR3 is TGTGCCACTAACCCGGGCAGTGCCTCTAACTATGGCTACACCTTC. Its translation: CATNPGSASNYGYTF. V and J are TRBV15 and TRBJ1-2; D call uncertain. V lost 9 bases, J lost 0 bases, and 17 bases lay in between. Germline CDR1 is LNHNV and CDR2 is YYDKDF (reference sequence). This CDR3 is 15 amino acids long. Based on the CDR3 plus reference TRBV15 and TRBJ1-2, the full variable domain is DAMVIQNPRYQVTQFGKPVTLSCSQTLNHNVMYWYQQKSSQAPKLLFHYYDKDFNNEADTPDNFQSRRPNTSFCFLDIRSPGLGDTAMYLCATNPGSASNYGYTFGSGTRLTVV.

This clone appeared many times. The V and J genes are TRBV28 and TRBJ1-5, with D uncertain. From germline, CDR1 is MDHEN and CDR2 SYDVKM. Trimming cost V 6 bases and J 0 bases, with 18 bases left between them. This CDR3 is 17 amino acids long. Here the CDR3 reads CASSELWAGSSNQPQHF. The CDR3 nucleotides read TGTGCCAGCAGCGAACTATGGGCGGGGAGTAGCAATCAGCCCCAGCATTTT.

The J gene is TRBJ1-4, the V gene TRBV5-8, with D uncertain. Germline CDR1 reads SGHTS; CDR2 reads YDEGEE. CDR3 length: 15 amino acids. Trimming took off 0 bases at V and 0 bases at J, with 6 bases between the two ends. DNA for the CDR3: TGTGCCAGCAGCTTGGGCAGTGCAACTAATGAAAAACTGTTTTTT. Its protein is CASSLGSATNEKLFF.

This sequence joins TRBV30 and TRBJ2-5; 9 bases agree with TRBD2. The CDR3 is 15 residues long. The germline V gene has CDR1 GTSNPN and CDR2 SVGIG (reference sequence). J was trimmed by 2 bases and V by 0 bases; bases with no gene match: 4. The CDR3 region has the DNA TGTGCCTGGAGTGTACTGGCGGGAGGGCAAGAGACCCAGTACTTC. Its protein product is CAWSVLAGGQETQYF.

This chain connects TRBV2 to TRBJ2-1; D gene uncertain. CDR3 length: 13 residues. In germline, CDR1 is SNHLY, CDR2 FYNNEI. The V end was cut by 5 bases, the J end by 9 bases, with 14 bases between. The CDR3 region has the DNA TGTGCCAGCAGTATAAACCCCGGTAGTGAGCAGTTCTTC. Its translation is CASSINPGSEQFF.

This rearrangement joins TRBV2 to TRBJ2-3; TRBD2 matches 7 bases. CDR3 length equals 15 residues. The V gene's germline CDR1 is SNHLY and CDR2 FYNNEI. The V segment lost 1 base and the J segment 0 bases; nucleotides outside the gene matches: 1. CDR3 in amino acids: CASSEGLASTDTQYF. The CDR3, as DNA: TGTGCCAGCAGTGAAGGACTAGCAAGCACAGATACGCAGTATTTT.

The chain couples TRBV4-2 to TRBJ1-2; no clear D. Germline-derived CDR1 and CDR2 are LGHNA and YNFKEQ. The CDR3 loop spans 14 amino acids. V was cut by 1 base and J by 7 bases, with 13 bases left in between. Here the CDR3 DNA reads TGTGCCAGCAGCCAAGCGCTGGATAGTACTGGCTACACCTTC. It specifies CASSQALDSTGYTF.

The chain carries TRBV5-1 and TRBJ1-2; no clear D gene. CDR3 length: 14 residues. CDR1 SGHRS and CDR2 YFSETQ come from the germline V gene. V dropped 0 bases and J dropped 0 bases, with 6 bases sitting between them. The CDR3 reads CASSLAGANYGYTF. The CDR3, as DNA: TGCGCCAGCAGCTTGGCTGGGGCTAACTATGGCTACACCTTC. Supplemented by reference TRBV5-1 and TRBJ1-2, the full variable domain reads KAGVTQTPRYLIKTRGQQVTLSCSPISGHRSVSWYQQTPGQGLQFLFEYFSETQRNKGNFPGRFSGRQFSNSRSEMNVSTLELGDSALYLCASSLAGANYGYTFGSGTRLTVV.

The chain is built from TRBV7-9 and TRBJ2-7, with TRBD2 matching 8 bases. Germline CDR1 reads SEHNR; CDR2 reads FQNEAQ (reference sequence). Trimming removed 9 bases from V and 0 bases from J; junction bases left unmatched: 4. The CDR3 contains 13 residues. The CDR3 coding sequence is TGTGCCAGTCTCAGCGGGAGCTCCTACGAGCAGTACTTC. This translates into CASLSGSSYEQYF.

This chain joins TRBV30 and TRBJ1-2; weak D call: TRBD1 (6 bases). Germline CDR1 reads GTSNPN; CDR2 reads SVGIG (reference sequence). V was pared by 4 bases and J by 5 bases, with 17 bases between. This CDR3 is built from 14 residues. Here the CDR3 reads CAWKLAGALYGYTF. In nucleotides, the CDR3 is TGTGCCTGGAAATTGGCAGGGGCGCTTTATGGCTACACCTTC.

The CDR3 region has the DNA TGTGCCAGCAGCAGGGAGACCCCCGGGACGCAGTATTTT. This translates into CASSRETPGTQYF. The genes are TRBV6-1 and TRBJ2-3, with D perhaps given as TRBD1 or TRBD2 (5 bases each). CDR3 length: 13 residues. Trimming left V 6 bases short and J 9 bases short, with 16 bases between. Germline V gene lookup returns CDR1 MNHNS and CDR2 SASEGT.

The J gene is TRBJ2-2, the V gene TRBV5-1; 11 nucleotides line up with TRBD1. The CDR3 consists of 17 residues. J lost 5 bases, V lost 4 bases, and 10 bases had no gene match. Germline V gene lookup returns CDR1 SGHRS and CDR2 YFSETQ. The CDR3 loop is CASSPYRDRGITGELFF. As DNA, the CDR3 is TGCGCCAGCAGCCCATATCGGGACAGGGGGATTACCGGGGAGCTGTTTTTT.

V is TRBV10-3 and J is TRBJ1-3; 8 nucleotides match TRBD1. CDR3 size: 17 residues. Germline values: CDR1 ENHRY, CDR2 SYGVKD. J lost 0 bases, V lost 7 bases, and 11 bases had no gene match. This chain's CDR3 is CAINGRQGATSGNTIYF. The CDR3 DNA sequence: TGTGCCATCAACGGGCGTCAGGGGGCAACCTCTGGAAACACCATATATTTT.

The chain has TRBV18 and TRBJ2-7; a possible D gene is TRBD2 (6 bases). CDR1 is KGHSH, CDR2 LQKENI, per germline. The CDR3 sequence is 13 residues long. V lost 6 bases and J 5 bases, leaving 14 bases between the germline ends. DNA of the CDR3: TGTGCCAGCTCCTCCGGGAGAGTCGACGAGCAGTACTTC. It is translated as CASSSGRVDEQYF.